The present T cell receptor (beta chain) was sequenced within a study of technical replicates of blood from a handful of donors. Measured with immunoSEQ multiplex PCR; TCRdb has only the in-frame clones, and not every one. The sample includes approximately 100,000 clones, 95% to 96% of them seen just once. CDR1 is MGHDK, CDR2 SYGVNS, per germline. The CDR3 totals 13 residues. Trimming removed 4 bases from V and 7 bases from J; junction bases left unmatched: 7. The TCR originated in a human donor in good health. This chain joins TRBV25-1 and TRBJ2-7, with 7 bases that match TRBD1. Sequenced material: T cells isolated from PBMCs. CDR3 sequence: CASSGLTGWEQYF. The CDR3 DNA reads TGTGCCAGCAGTGGCCTGACAGGGTGGGAGCAGTACTTC.